The subject of this entry is one T cell receptor beta chain. The data originate from a study of T cell changes during pregnancy in multiple sclerosis. Sequencing was performed with immunoSEQ multiplex PCR; in TCRdb, only in-frame clones are kept and a portion is missing. The data contain about 100,000 clones, approximately 89% of them seen just once; the ten biggest clones take up about 3%. CDR3 length: 18 amino acids. Trimming pared 3 bases from V and 8 bases from J, leaving 23 bases between. Looked up from germline, CDR1 is MNHEY and CDR2 is SMNVEV (reference sequence). V gene TRBV27 combines with J gene TRBJ1-6; no clear D. This TCR came from a female donor with multiple sclerosis, enrolled in a pregnancy study. This sample comprised peripheral blood, obtained after pregnancy. The CDR3 reads CASSFRQVGGFGDSPLHF. The CDR3 nucleotides are TGTGCCAGCAGTTTCCGCCAGGTGGGAGGTTTTGGGGATTCACCCCTCCACTTT.